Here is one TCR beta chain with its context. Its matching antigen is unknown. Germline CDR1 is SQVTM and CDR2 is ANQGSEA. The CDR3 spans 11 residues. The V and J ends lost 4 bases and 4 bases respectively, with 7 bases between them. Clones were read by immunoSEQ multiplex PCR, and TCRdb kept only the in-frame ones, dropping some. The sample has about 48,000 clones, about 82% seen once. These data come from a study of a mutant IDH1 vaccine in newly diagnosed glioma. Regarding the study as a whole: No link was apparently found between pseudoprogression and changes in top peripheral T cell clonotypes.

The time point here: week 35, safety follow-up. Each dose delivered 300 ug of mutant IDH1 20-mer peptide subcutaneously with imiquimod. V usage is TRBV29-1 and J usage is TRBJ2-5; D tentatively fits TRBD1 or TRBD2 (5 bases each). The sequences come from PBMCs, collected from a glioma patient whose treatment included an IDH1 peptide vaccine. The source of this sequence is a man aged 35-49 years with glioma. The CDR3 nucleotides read TGCAGCGTTGTTGGGGGAGAGACCCAGTACTTC. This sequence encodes CSVVGGETQYF.